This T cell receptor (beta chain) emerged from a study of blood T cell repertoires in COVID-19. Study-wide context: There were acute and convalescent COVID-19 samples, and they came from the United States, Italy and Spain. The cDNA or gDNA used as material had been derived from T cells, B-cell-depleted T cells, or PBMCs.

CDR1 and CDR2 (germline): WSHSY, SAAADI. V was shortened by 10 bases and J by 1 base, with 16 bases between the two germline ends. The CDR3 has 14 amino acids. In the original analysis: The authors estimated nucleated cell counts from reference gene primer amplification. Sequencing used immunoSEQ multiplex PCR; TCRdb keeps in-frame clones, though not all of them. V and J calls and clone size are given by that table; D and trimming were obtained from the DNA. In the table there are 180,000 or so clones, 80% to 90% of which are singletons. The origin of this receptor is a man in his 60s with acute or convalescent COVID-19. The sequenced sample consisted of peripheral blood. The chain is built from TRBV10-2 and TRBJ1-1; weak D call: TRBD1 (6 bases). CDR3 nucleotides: TGCGCCACCATGACAGGCCTCGGGAACACTGAAGCTTTCTTT. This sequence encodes CATMTGLGNTEAFF.